The entry that follows covers one TCR beta chain sequence. Its antigen is not known. The sequenced fragment ends 3 residues before the CDR3 boundary, so the rest is inferred from the germline J gene. CD4+CD25+CD127- Tregs, CD4+CD25- non-Tregs, CD4 and CD8 cells were sorted. The source of the sample is a study of Tregs in tolerant kidney transplant recipients. Measured with immunoSEQ multiplex PCR; TCRdb has only the in-frame clones, and not every one. In all, the sample yields 45,000 to 55,000 clones. CDR1 SNHLY and CDR2 FYNNEI come from the germline V gene. The CDR3 sequence is 15 residues long. The junction had 10 bases not matched to a gene; V was cut back by 5 bases and J by 4 bases. General study points: Validation in larger populations is needed because few patients were studied. Tregs expanded with activated donor B cells seemed most donor-specific. For some patients, primers changed over time, blocking nucleotide-level comparison.

The sequence derives from a human donor who received a combined kidney and bone marrow transplant. The chain is built from TRBV2 and TRBJ2-5; 7 bases agree with TRBD1. This specimen consisted of CD4+ T cells from blood, obtained before the transplant. The CDR3 bases that were read are TGTGCCAGCAGTTCATCCCCGACAGGGAGAGAGACC. Translated: CASSSSPTGRET. The entire CDR3 sequence reads CASSSSPTGRETQYF.